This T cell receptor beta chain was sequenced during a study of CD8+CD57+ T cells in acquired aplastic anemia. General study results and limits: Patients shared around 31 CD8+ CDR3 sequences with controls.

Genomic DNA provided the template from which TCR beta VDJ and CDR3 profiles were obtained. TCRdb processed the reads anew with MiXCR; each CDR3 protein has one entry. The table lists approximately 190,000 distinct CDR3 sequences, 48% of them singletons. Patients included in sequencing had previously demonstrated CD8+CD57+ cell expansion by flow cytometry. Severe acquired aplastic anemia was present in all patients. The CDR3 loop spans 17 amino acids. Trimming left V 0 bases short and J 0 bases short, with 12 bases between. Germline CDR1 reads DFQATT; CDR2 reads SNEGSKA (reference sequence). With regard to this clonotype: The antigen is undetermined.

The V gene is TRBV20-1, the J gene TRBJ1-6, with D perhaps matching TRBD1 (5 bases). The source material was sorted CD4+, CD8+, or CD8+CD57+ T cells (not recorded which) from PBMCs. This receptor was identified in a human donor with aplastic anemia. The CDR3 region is CSARDRGGSSYNSPLHF. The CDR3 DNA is TGCAGTGCTAGAGATCGGGGCGGGAGCTCCTATAATTCACCCCTCCACTTT.